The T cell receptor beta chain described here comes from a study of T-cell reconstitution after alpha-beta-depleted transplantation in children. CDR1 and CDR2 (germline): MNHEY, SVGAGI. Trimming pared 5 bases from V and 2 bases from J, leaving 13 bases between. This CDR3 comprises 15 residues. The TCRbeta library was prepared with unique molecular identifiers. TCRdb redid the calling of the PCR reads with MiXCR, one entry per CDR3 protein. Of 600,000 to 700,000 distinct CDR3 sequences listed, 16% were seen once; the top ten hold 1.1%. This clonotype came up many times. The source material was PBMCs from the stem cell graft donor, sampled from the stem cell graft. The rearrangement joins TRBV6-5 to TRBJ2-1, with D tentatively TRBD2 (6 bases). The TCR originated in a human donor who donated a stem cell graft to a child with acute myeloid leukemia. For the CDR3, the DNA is TGTGCCAGCAGTGGGGGGTTCTCTACCTACAATGAGCAGTTCTTC. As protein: CASSGGFSTYNEQFF.